This T cell receptor beta chain was sequenced during a study of CD8+CD57+ T cells in acquired aplastic anemia. Across the whole study: Quantities of DNA derived from sorted CD4+ and CD8+ cells averaged roughly 3 ug. Study observations and caveats: Patients and controls shared twenty-nine CD8+ CDR3 sequences.

Sequencing involved patients with CD8+CD57+ cell expansion previously shown by flow cytometry. None of the patients had been given any therapy when their blood was sampled. About this clonotype itself: Its antigen remains unknown.

Germline V lookup: CDR1 SGHRS, CDR2 YFSETQ. V gave up 3 bases and J gave up 5 bases; unmatched junction bases: 6. CDR3 length equals 14 residues. Genomic DNA acted as the template from which TCR beta VDJ combination and CDR3 sequence profiling were carried out. MiXCR, run by TCRdb on the reads, gives a single entry per CDR3 protein. The sample has around 210,000 distinct CDR3 sequences; less than 75% are singletons. Source material: sorted CD4+, CD8+, or CD8+CD57+ T cells (not recorded which) from PBMCs. V and J are TRBV5-1 and TRBJ1-2, with TRBD1 matching over 8 bases. The clonotype comes from a human donor with aplastic anemia. As DNA, the CDR3 is TGCGCCAGCAGCTCGGGGACAGGCGTTTATGGCTACACCTTC. The encoded protein is CASSSGTGVYGYTF. The full variable domain, with the rest looked up from reference TRBV5-1 and TRBJ1-2, is KAGVTQTPRYLIKTRGQQVTLSCSPISGHRSVSWYQQTPGQGLQFLFEYFSETQRNKGNFPGRFSGRQFSNSRSEMNVSTLELGDSALYLCASSSGTGVYGYTFGSGTRLTVV.